These 2 T cell receptor beta chains originate from one sample sequenced in a study of blood T cell repertoires in COVID-19. The method was immunoSEQ multiplex PCR; TCRdb's version includes in-frame clones alone and lacks a portion of them. The profile shows some 200,000 clones, around 76% of them singletons. Sequenced sample: peripheral blood. All receptors derive from a woman aged 50 to 60 with active or convalescent COVID-19.

This clone was counted between two and nine times. The rearrangement links TRBV5-5 to TRBJ2-2; tentative D call: TRBD2 (5 bases). This CDR3 comprises 16 residues. Germline loops: CDR1 SGHKS, CDR2 YYEKEE (reference sequence). The V end lost 3 bases, the J end lost 5 bases, and 17 bases lay between the germline ends. The CDR3 DNA reads TGTGCCAGCAGCTCGGGCCCCGGGGTGGGGACCGGGGAGCTGTTTTTT. It encodes CASSSGPGVGTGELFF.

J is TRBJ2-7 and V is TRBV5-1; D is possibly TRBD1 (6 bases). The CDR3 sequence is 14 residues long. The germline CDR1 and CDR2 sequences are SGHRS and YFSETQ. V lost 2 bases and J 0 bases, leaving 9 bases between the germline ends. The CDR3 sequence: CASSFTGNSYEQYF. The CDR3 DNA sequence: TGCGCCAGCAGCTTTACAGGGAACTCCTACGAGCAGTACTTC.